The next 30 T cell receptor beta chains were all read from a single sample in a study of response to subunit inactivated influenza vaccine. TCRdb called the RT-PCR reads again in MiXCR, with one record for every CDR3 protein. The data contain about 310,000 distinct CDR3 sequences, 21% of them seen just once; the ten biggest clones take up about a tenth. This specimen was PBMCs from blood, taken about 19 months after vaccination. These receptors all come from a man aged 50 to 69 who received an inactivated influenza vaccine.

The rearrangement joins TRBV20-1 to TRBJ2-1; the D gene is possibly TRBD2 (6 bases). Trimming cost V 6 bases and J 0 bases, with 39 bases left between them. The CDR3 totals 23 residues. CDR1 and CDR2 from the germline V gene are DFQATT and SNEGSKA (reference sequence). The CDR3, as DNA: TGCAGTGCCGCTGGGTGGGGCTCTGGCGAGGCTAGCGAGCACCAGAGCTCCTACAATGAGCAGTTCTTC. This encodes CSAAGWGSGEASEHQSSYNEQFF.

In this sample, this clonotype turned up a few times. This may be a read error: a much more frequent sequence differs by one nucleotide. The chain has TRBV12-3 or TRBV12-4 and TRBJ1-3; D is undetermined. This CDR3 has 11 amino acids. Trimming stripped 7 bases from V and 0 bases from J, with 1 base between. CDR3 nucleotides: TGTGCCAGCAACTCTGGAAACACCATATATTTT. Protein product: CASNSGNTIYF.

The V gene is TRBV27, the J gene TRBJ1-1; D gene uncertain. Germline CDR1 and CDR2: MNHEY and SMNVEV (reference sequence). V was clipped by 6 bases and J by 1 base, with 9 bases between them. The CDR3 runs to 13 residues. CDR3 protein: CASRGGWNTEAFF. The CDR3, as DNA: TGTGCCAGCAGGGGAGGGTGGAACACTGAAGCTTTCTTT.

Remarks on this clonotype: An end of the junction differs from the germline gene, which may be a read error. The rearrangement links TRBV20-1 to TRBJ2-7; the D gene is possibly TRBD1 (5 bases). Germline CDR1 DFQATT, CDR2 SNEGSKA (reference sequence). There are 13 residues in the CDR3. Here the CDR3 reads CCAPPPPRGEQYF. CDR3 nucleotides: TGCTGTGCTCCCCCCCCTCCTAGGGGCGAGCAGTACTTC.

This clonotype was seen a few times. The genes are TRBV11-1 and TRBJ2-1; 16 positions match TRBD2. The CDR3 consists of 18 residues. Germline assignment: CDR1 SGHAT and CDR2 FQDESV (reference sequence). The V and J ends lost 5 bases and 10 bases, in that order; junction bases with no gene match: 14. DNA for the CDR3: TGTGCCAGCAGCCACCCCCCGGGACTAGCGGGGGGGCCCGGGGAGCAGTTCTTC. Residues: CASSHPPGLAGGPGEQFF.

The sample holds one count of this clonotype. This may be a read error, as it is one base from a much larger clone. The gene calls are TRBV10-3 and TRBJ2-5, with a tentative D call TRBD1 (6 bases). Per the germline V gene, CDR1 is ENHRY and CDR2 is SYGVKD. The length of the CDR3 is 11 residues. The CDR3 spells CAIRTGETEYF. In nucleotides, the CDR3 is TGTGCCATCAGGACAGGAGAGACCGAGTACTTC.

The chain joins TRBV7-9 to TRBJ1-1, with TRBD1 matching 7 bases. The CDR3 has 12 residues. Trimming cost V 3 bases and J 8 bases; bases outside gene matches: 3. Germline V gene lookup returns CDR1 SEHNR and CDR2 FQNEAQ (reference sequence). The CDR3 spells CASSFRGEEAFF. In nucleotides, the CDR3 is TGTGCCAGCAGCTTCAGGGGGGAGGAAGCTTTCTTT.

The table lists this clonotype with a few counts. The chain recombines TRBV6-2 or TRBV6-3 with TRBJ2-1; D is possibly TRBD1 or TRBD2 (5 bases each). The germline gives CDR1 MNHEY, CDR2 SVGEGT. CDR3 length: 15 amino acids. V lost 4 bases, J lost 3 bases, and 13 bases lay in between. The CDR3 loop reads CASSSGLFGYNEQFF. DNA for the CDR3: TGTGCCAGCAGTTCGGGGCTATTTGGCTACAATGAGCAGTTCTTC.

This chain links TRBV4-2 with TRBJ1-5; no definite D call. This CDR3 has 14 residues. V was shortened by 1 base and J by 11 bases, with 15 bases between the two germline ends. Germline V gene lookup returns CDR1 LGHNA and CDR2 YNFKEQ. CDR3 bases: TGTGCCAGCAGCCAAGTCGGCAGACAATCAGCCCAGCATTTT. It is translated as CASSQVGRQSAQHF.

The sample holds a few counts of this clonotype. The gene calls are TRBV20-1 and TRBJ2-1; TRBD2 matches 10 bases. Trimming cost V 0 bases and J 7 bases; bases outside gene matches: 3. The CDR3 length is 14 residues. CDR1 is DFQATT and CDR2 is SNEGSKA in the germline V gene (reference sequence). The CDR3 DNA reads TGCAGTGCTAGAGAGCCTAGCGGGAGAAATGAGCAGTTCTTC. Protein: CSAREPSGRNEQFF.

The chain joins TRBV10-3 to TRBJ1-3; D not resolved. Germline V gene sequence: CDR1 ENHRY, CDR2 SYGVKD. The CDR3 totals 12 residues. Trimming shortened V by 8 bases and J by 0 bases, and 5 bases separated the two germline ends. This CDR3 is CAIESSGNTIYF. The CDR3 DNA reads as TGTGCCATCGAGAGCTCTGGAAACACCATATATTTT.

The chain is built from TRBV7-9 and TRBJ2-7, with D perhaps assigned TRBD1 or TRBD2 (5 bases each). Trimming removed 6 bases at V and 6 bases at J, with 15 bases between. Germline V gene sequence: CDR1 SEHNR, CDR2 FQNEAQ (reference sequence). The CDR3 totals 13 residues. CDR3: CASRVGAGTEQYF. In DNA form, the CDR3 reads TGTGCCAGCAGAGTAGGGGCAGGGACCGAGCAGTACTTC.

The chain employs TRBV5-4 and TRBJ2-5, with D unclear. Germline V gene sequence: CDR1 SGHNT, CDR2 YYREEE (reference sequence). CDR3 length equals 15 residues. With 3 bases removed from V and 5 bases from J, the gap between germline ends came to 17 bases. This chain's CDR3 is CASSSPDGFRETQYF. CDR3 nucleotide sequence: TGTGCCAGCAGCTCCCCGGACGGATTTAGGGAGACCCAGTACTTC.

The V call is TRBV5-1, the J call TRBJ1-1; weak D call: TRBD1 (6 bases). The germline V and J ends were trimmed by 4 bases and 10 bases, with 14 bases remaining between them. Germline V gene data show CDR1 as SGHRS and CDR2 as YFSETQ. This CDR3 is built from 12 residues. CDR3 in DNA: TGCGCCAGCAGCCCGGGGGCCCTTGGAGCTTTCTTT. As protein: CASSPGALGAFF.

The chain has TRBV7-2 and TRBJ1-4; D uncertain. The length of the CDR3 is 12 residues. V lost 1 base and J 10 bases, leaving 7 bases between the germline ends. CDR1 SGHTA and CDR2 FQGNSA come from the germline V gene. The CDR3 sequence: CASSLDRRKLFF. Written as DNA, the CDR3 is TGTGCCAGCAGCTTAGACCGCAGAAAACTGTTTTTT.

This clonotype was found a few times. This chain joins TRBV19 and TRBJ2-1; 9 bases align to TRBD1. Trimming cost V 7 bases and J 5 bases; bases outside gene matches: 15. CDR1 and CDR2 (germline): LNHDA, SQIVND (reference sequence). The CDR3 contains 17 residues. CDR3 bases: TGTGCCAGTACCGCTAGTAGGGACAGGGTCGGGCACAATGAGCAGTTCTTC. Amino acids: CASTASRDRVGHNEQFF.

The chain carries TRBV6-5 and TRBJ1-1; unclear D gene. The CDR3 consists of 13 residues. The germline V gene encodes CDR1 MNHEY and CDR2 SVGAGI. V was trimmed by 2 bases and J by 3 bases, leaving 7 bases between them. CDR3: CASSYRGDTEAFF. CDR3 DNA sequence: TGTGCCAGCAGTTACCGGGGTGACACTGAAGCTTTCTTT.

The J gene is TRBJ1-2, the V gene TRBV10-3, with D possibly TRBD1 on 6 matching bases. V shed 4 bases and J shed 10 bases, with 28 bases lying between them. The germline V gene encodes CDR1 ENHRY and CDR2 SYGVKD. CDR3 length: 17 residues. CDR3 region: CAISGVSPWRGDLNYTF. The CDR3 region has the DNA TGTGCCATCAGTGGCGTGAGCCCTTGGAGGGGGGACTTAAACTACACCTTC.

This clonotype has ten or more counts. This sequence joins TRBV7-2 and TRBJ2-1; D is perhaps TRBD1 or TRBD2 (5 bases each). Germline CDR1 SGHTA, CDR2 FQGNSA. V lost 1 base and J 14 bases, leaving 12 bases between the germline ends. The CDR3 is 12 amino acids. The DNA of the CDR3 is TGTGCCAGCAGCTTAGTAGCGACACAGGAGTTCTTC. Amino acids: CASSLVATQEFF.

Ten or more counts support this clonotype. This chain links TRBV28 with TRBJ1-1, with 9 bases lining up with TRBD1. The V and J ends lost 4 bases and 10 bases, in that order; junction bases with no gene match: 7. Germline CDR1 MDHEN, CDR2 SYDVKM. The length of the CDR3 is 13 residues. The CDR3 DNA is TGTGCCAGCAGTTATACAGGGGGCAGCGGAGCTTTCTTT. As protein: CASSYTGGSGAFF.

The V and J genes are TRBV25-1 and TRBJ2-1; D remains ambiguous. There are 12 residues in the CDR3. The germline V gene has CDR1 MGHDK and CDR2 SYGVNS. The V gene lost 0 bases and the J gene lost 7 bases, with 4 bases spanning the gap. The CDR3 loop reads CASSEYRNEQFF. CDR3 DNA: TGTGCCAGCAGTGAATATCGAAATGAGCAGTTCTTC.

The chain combines TRBV14 with TRBJ2-7; D ambiguous. The germline gives CDR1 SGHDN, CDR2 FVKESK. V was cut by 0 bases and J by 3 bases, with 12 bases left in between. This CDR3 is 15 amino acids long. The CDR3 DNA is TGTGCCAGCAGCCAAGAACCCGTTTCCTTCTACGAGCAGTACTTC. Residues: CASSQEPVSFYEQYF.

The chain links TRBV9 to TRBJ2-1, with 11 bases matching TRBD1. V shed 2 bases, J shed 8 bases, and the junction held 9 bases outside the gene matches. Germline-derived CDR1 and CDR2 are SGDLS and YYNGEE. This CDR3 spans 16 amino acids. The CDR3 protein is CASSVVSDRGLDEQFF. Here the CDR3 DNA reads TGTGCCAGCAGCGTGGTTTCGGACAGGGGGCTGGATGAGCAGTTCTTC.

The chain is built from TRBV4-1 and TRBJ2-3; D not resolved. CDR3 size: 15 residues. Germline loops: CDR1 MGHRA, CDR2 YSYEKL. The V gene lost 5 bases and the J gene lost 8 bases, with 20 bases spanning the gap. CDR3 residues: CASSERLRTLGTQYF. In nucleotides, the CDR3 is TGCGCCAGCAGCGAAAGGCTCCGGACCCTGGGTACGCAGTATTTT.

This clonotype showed up many times. The chain couples TRBV7-3 to TRBJ1-6, with D unclear. Trimming pared 2 bases from V and 8 bases from J, leaving 7 bases between. CDR3 size: 13 residues. Germline V CDR1 and CDR2: SGHTA, FQGTGA. This chain's CDR3 is CASSLGYYSPLHF. The CDR3 region has the DNA TGTGCCAGCAGCTTAGGTTACTATTCACCCCTCCACTTT.

This clonotype was recorded at least ten times. The chain has TRBV29-1 and TRBJ2-2; D may match TRBD1 or TRBD2 (5 bases each). There are 13 residues in the CDR3. Looked up from germline, CDR1 is SQVTM and CDR2 is ANQGSEA. The CDR3 sequence is CNPRDGNTGELFF. CDR3 nucleotides: TGCAACCCACGGGACGGGAACACCGGGGAGCTGTTTTTT.

The J gene is TRBJ1-1, the V gene TRBV19; D call uncertain. The germline V gene has CDR1 LNHDA and CDR2 SQIVND (reference sequence). Trimming left V 5 bases short and J 7 bases short, with 8 bases between. The CDR3 loop spans 11 amino acids. CDR3 sequence: CASSFGREAFF. CDR3 sequence (DNA): TGTGCCAGTAGTTTCGGACGTGAAGCTTTCTTT.

This clonotype was detected only a few times. V gene TRBV4-3 combines with J gene TRBJ2-1; 7 bases are shared with TRBD2. CDR3 size: 17 residues. The V segment lost 0 bases and the J segment 4 bases; nucleotides outside the gene matches: 9. The V gene's germline CDR1 is LGHNA and CDR2 YSLEER. Here the CDR3 reads CASSQDQEAGPYNEQFF. The CDR3 DNA is TGCGCCAGCAGCCAAGATCAGGAAGCGGGGCCTTACAATGAGCAGTTCTTC.

This clonotype has a handful of counts. The chain has TRBV5-1 and TRBJ2-7; D gene ambiguous. This CDR3 contains 13 residues. Trimming pared 0 bases from V and 3 bases from J, leaving 7 bases between. Germline CDR1 is SGHRS and CDR2 is YFSETQ. CDR3 residues: CASSLGLNYEQYF. For the CDR3, the DNA is TGCGCCAGCAGCTTGGGACTTAACTACGAGCAGTACTTC.

This clonotype was seen a few times. CDR3 sequence: CAISDGGRTNTEAFF. The DNA for the CDR3 is TGTGCCATCAGTGACGGGGGCCGCACCAACACTGAAGCTTTCTTT. This chain connects TRBV10-3 to TRBJ1-1; possible D gene TRBD1, 6 bases. CDR3 length: 15 residues. The germline gives CDR1 ENHRY, CDR2 SYGVKD. V shed 3 bases and J shed 2 bases, with 13 bases lying between them.